A single sample is the source of the 3 T cell receptor beta chains below, sequenced in a study of Graves' ophthalmopathy and Graves' hyperthyroidism. Amplified material comprised TCR beta CDR3 regions derived from RNA transcripts. First-round RT-PCR used HTBI primers; second-round multiplex PCR followed. TCRdb analysed the multiplex PCR reads with MiXCR anew, one entry per CDR3 protein. The sample includes roughly 1.1 million distinct CDR3 sequences, 36% of them seen just once. The specimen was peripheral blood or thyroid tissue (not recorded which). Every receptor here comes from an adult man with Graves' hyperthyroidism.

This chain uses TRBV2 with TRBJ2-7; D gene unclear. The CDR3 consists of 12 residues. The V gene's germline CDR1 is SNHLY and CDR2 FYNNEI. V was clipped by 6 bases and J by 7 bases, with 13 bases between them. The CDR3 loop is CASSSLGLEQYF. Written as DNA, the CDR3 is TGTGCCAGCAGCTCCCTTGGGCTTGAGCAGTACTTC.

V and J are TRBV15 and TRBJ1-5, with 9 bases matching TRBD1. CDR1 LNHNV and CDR2 YYDKDF come from the germline V gene (reference sequence). The CDR3 is 14 residues long. J was trimmed by 7 bases and V by 5 bases; bases with no gene match: 6. CDR3 coding DNA: TGTGCCACCAGCGACAGGGGGAGTAGGCAGCCCCAGCATTTT. This sequence encodes CATSDRGSRQPQHF.

This clonotype was observed many times. The V gene is TRBV11-2, the J gene TRBJ2-7; D may match TRBD1 or TRBD2 (5 bases each). The CDR3 totals 14 residues. V was clipped by 5 bases and J by 3 bases, with 14 bases between them. Germline CDR1 SGHAT, CDR2 FQNNGV. Written as DNA, the CDR3 is TGTGCCAGCAGCGGGACCCAACGTAACTACGAGCAGTACTTC. Its protein product is CASSGTQRNYEQYF. The full variable domain, with the rest looked up from reference TRBV11-2 and TRBJ2-7, is EAGVAQSPRYKIIEKRQSVAFWCNPISGHATLYWYQQILGQGPKLLIQFQNNGVVDDSQLPKDRFSAERLKGVDSTLKIQPAKLEDSAVYLCASSGTQRNYEQYFGPGTRLTVT.